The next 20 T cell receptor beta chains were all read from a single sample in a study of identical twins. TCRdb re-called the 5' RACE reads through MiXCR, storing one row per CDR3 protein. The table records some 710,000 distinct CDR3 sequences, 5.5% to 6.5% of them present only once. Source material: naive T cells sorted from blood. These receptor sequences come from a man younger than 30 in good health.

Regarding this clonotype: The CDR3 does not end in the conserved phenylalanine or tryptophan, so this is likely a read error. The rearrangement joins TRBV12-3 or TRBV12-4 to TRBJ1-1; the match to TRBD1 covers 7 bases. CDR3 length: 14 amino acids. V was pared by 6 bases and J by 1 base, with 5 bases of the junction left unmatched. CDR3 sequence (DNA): TGTGCCAGCAGAAAACAGGGGACGAACACTGAAGCTTTCTAT. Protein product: CASRKQGTNTEAFY.

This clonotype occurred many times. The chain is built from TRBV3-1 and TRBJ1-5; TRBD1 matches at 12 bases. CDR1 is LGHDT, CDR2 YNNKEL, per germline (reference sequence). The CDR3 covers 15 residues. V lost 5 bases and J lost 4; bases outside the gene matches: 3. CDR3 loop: CASSGTGGTNQPQHF. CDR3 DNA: TGTGCCAGCAGCGGGACAGGGGGCACAAATCAGCCCCAGCATTTT.

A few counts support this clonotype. CDR3 protein: CASSQGTGKTYEQYF. As DNA, the CDR3 is TGTGCCAGCTCACAAGGGACAGGGAAGACCTACGAGCAGTACTTC. V gene TRBV18 combines with J gene TRBJ2-7; 9 nucleotides align to TRBD1. The V segment lost 4 bases and the J segment 2 bases; nucleotides outside the gene matches: 6. Germline V CDR1 and CDR2: KGHSH, LQKENI. The CDR3 has 15 residues.

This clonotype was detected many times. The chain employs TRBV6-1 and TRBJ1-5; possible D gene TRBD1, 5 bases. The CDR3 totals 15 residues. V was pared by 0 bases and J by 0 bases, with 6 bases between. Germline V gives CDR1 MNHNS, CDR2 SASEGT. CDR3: CASSEAGVSNQPQHF. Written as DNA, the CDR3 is TGTGCCAGCAGTGAAGCGGGGGTTAGCAATCAGCCCCAGCATTTT.

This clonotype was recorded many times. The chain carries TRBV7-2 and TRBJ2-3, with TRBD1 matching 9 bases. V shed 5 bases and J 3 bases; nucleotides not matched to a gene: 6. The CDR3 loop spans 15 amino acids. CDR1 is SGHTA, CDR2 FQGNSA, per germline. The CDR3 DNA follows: TGTGCCAGCAGCACCCGACAGGGGGGGACAGATACGCAGTATTTT. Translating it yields CASSTRQGGTDTQYF. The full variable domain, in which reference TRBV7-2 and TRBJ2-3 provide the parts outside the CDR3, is GAGVSQSPSNKVTEKGKDVELRCDPISGHTALYWYRQSLGQGLEFLIYFQGNSAPDKSGLPSDRFSAERTGGSVSTLTIQRTQQEDSAVYLCASSTRQGGTDTQYFGPGTRLTVL.

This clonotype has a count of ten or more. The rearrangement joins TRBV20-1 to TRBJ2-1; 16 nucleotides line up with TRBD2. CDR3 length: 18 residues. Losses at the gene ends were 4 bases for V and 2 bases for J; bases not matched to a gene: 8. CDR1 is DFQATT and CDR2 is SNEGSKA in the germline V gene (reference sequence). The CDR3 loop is CSATPLGTSGRAYNEQFF. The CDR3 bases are TGCAGTGCTACTCCGCTAGGGACTAGCGGGAGGGCCTACAATGAGCAGTTCTTC.

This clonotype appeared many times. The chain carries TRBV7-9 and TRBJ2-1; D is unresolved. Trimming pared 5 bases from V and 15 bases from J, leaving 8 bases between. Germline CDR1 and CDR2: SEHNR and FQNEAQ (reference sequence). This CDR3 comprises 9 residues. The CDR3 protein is CASSPSMFF. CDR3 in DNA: TGTGCCAGCAGCCCGAGTATGTTCTTC.

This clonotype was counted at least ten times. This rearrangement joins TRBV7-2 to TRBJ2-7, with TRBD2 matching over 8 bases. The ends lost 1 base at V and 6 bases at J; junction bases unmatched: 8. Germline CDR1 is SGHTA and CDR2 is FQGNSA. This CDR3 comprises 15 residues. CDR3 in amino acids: CASSLVSSGWVEQYF. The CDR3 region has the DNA TGTGCCAGCAGCTTAGTTTCTAGCGGGTGGGTCGAGCAGTACTTC. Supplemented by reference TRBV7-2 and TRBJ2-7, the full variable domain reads GAGVSQSPSNKVTEKGKDVELRCDPISGHTALYWYRQSLGQGLEFLIYFQGNSAPDKSGLPSDRFSAERTGGSVSTLTIQRTQQEDSAVYLCASSLVSSGWVEQYFGPGTRLTVT.

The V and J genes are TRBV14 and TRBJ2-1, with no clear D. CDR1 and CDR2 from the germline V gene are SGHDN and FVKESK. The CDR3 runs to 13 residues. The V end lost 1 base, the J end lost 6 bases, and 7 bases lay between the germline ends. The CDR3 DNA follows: TGTGCCAGCAGCCAAGGCCCTCCCAATGAGCAGTTCTTC. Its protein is CASSQGPPNEQFF.

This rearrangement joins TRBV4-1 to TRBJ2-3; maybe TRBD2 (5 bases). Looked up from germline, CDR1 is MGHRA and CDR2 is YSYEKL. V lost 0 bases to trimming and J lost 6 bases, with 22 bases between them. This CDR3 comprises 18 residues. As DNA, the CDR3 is TGCGCCAGCAGCCAAGATTACGAGGGCGGGTCTTACGGTGATACGCAGTATTTT. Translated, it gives CASSQDYEGGSYGDTQYF.

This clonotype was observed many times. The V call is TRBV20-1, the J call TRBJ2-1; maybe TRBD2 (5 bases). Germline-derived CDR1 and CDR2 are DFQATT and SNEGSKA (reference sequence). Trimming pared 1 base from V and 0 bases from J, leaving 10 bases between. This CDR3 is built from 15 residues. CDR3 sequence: CSARGEKSSYNEQFF. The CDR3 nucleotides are TGCAGTGCTAGAGGGGAGAAGAGCTCCTACAATGAGCAGTTCTTC.

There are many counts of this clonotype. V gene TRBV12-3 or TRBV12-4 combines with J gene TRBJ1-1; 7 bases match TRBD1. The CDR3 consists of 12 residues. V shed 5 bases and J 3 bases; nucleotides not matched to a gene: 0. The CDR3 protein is CASSDRDTEAFF. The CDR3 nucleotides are TGTGCCAGCAGTGACAGGGACACTGAAGCTTTCTTT.

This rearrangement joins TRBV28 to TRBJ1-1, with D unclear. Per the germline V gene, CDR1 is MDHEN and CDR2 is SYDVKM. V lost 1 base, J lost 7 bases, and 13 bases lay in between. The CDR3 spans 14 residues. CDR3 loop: CASSLSAARGEAFF. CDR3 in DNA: TGTGCCAGCAGTTTATCAGCAGCGCGCGGTGAAGCTTTCTTT. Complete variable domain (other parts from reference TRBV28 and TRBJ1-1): DVKVTQSSRYLVKRTGEKVFLECVQDMDHENMFWYRQDPGLGLRLIYFSYDVKMKEKGDIPEGYSVSREKKERFSLILESASTNQTSMYLCASSLSAARGEAFFGQGTRLTVV.

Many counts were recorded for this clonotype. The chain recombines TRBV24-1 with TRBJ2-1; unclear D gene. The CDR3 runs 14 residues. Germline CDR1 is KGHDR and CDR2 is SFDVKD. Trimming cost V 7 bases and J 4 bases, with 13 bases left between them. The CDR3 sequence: CATSPGFSYNEQFF. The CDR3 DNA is TGTGCCACCAGCCCCGGGTTCTCATACAATGAGCAGTTCTTC.

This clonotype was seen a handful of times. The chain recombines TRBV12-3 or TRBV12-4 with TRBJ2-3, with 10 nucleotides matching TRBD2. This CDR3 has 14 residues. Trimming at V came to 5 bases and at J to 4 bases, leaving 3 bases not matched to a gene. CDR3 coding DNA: TGTGCCAGCAGTATGGGGACTAGCGCAGATACGCAGTATTTT. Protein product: CASSMGTSADTQYF.

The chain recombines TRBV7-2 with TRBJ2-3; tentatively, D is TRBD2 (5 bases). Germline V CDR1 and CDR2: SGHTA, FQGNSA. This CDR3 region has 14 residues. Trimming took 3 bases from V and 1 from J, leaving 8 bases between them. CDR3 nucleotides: TGTGCCAGCAGCTTCAGCGGAGGCACAGATACGCAGTATTTT. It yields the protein CASSFSGGTDTQYF.

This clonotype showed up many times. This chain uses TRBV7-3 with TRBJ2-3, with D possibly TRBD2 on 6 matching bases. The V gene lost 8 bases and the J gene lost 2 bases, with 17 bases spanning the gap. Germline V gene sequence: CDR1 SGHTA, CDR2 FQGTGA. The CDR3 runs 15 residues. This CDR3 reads CASSEGRANTDTQYF. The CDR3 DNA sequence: TGTGCCAGCTCGGAGGGGCGGGCGAACACAGATACGCAGTATTTT.

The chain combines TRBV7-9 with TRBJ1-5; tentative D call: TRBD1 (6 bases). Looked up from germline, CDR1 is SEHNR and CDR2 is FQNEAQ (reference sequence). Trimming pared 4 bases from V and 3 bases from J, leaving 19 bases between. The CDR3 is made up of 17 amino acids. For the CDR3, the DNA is TGTGCCAGCAGCTCAGGGTTGGGCAGGGGTCACAATCAGCCCCAGCATTTT. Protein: CASSSGLGRGHNQPQHF.

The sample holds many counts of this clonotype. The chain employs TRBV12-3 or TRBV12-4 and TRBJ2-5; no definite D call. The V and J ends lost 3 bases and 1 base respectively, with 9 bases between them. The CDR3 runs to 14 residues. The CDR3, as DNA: TGTGCCAGCAGTTTTACTACCACCCAAGAGACCCAGTACTTC. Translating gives CASSFTTTQETQYF.

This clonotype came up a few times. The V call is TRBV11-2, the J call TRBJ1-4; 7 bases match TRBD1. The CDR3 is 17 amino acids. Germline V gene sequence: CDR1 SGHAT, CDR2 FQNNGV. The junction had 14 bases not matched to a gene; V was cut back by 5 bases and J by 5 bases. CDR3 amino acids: CASSQSSPGQPNEKLFF. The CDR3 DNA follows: TGTGCCAGCAGCCAATCTTCACCGGGACAGCCAAATGAAAAACTGTTTTTT.